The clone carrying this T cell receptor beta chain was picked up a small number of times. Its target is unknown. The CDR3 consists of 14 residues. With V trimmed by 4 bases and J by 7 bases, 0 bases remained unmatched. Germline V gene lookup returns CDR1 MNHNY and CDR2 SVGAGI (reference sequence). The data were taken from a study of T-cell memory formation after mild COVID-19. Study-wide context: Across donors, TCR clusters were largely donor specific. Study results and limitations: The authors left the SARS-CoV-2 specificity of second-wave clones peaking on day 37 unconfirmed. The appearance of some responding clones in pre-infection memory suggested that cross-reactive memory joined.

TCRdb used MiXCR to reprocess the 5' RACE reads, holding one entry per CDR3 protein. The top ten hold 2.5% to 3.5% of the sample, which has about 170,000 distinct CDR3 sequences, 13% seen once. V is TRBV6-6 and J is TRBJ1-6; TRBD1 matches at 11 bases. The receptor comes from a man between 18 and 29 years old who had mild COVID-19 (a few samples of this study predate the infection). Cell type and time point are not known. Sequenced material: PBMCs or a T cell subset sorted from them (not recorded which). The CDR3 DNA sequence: TGTGCCAGCAGTTGGACAGGGGGCAATTCACCCCTCCACTTT. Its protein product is CASSWTGGNSPLHF.